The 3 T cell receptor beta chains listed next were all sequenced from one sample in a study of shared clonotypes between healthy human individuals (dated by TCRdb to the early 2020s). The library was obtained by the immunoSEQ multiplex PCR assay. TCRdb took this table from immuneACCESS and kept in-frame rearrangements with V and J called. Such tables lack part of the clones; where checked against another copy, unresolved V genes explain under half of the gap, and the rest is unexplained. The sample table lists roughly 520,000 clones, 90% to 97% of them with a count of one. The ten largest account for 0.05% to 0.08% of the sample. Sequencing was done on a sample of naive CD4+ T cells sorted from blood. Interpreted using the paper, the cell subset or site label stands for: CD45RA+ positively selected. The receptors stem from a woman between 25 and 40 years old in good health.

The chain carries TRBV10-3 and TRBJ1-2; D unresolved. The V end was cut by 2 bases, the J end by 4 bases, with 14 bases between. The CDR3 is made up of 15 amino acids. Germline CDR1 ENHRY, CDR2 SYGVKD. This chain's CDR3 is CAISERGKSGYGYTF. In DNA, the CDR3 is TGTGCCATCAGTGAGCGAGGAAAGTCAGGCTATGGCTACACCTTC.

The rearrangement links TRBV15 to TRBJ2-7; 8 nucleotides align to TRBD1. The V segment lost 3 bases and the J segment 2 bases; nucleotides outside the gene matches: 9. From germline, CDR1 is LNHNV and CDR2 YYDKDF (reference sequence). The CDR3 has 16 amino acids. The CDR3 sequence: CATSRPGQVKAYEQYF. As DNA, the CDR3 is TGTGCCACCAGCAGGCCGGGACAGGTGAAGGCCTACGAGCAGTACTTC.

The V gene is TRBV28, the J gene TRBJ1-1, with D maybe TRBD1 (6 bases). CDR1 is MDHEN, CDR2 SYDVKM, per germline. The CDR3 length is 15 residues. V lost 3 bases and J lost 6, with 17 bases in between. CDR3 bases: TGTGCCAGCAGTTTCTTGTCGGGGGCTTGGGCTGAAGCTTTCTTT. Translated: CASSFLSGAWAEAFF.